The clone carrying this T cell receptor (beta chain) has ten or more counts. The antigen is not known. This sample stems from a study of human T cells and chemical hapten exposure. For the study at large: DPC at 0.01% went onto the upper back in patch tests, read at 6 days. Whole-study findings and limits: Expanded TCRs created a significantly greater count of big CDR3 similarity clusters than controls did.

Indicated time point: pre-sensitization, week 0. Regarding treatment: therapeutic diphenylcyclopropenone sensitization with weekly scalp DPC. Blood was drawn before each patch test was applied. The junction had 5 bases not matched to a gene; V was cut back by 6 bases and J by 8 bases. This CDR3 has 13 residues. Germline V lookup: CDR1 DFQATT, CDR2 SNEGSKA (reference sequence). Original processing notes: Per-sample TCR counts ranged from about 23,224 to 690,600, median 95,638. Using its own MiXCR run on the RACE reads, TCRdb lists one record per CDR3 protein. Clone size and V and J calls follow TCRdb, not the original study. The sample carries fewer than 300,000 distinct CDR3 sequences, roughly 7.4% recorded once.

J is TRBJ2-4 and V is TRBV20-1; 12 bases fit TRBD1. This specimen was whole blood, taken in connection with sensitization to the hapten diphenylcyclopropenone (DPC). The TCR comes from a young man with alopecia areata. Some clones in this sample may be carry-over from other donors' samples. This CDR3 is CSAPGQGADIQYF. The CDR3 DNA sequence: TGCAGTGCACCGGGACAGGGGGCGGACATTCAGTACTTC.